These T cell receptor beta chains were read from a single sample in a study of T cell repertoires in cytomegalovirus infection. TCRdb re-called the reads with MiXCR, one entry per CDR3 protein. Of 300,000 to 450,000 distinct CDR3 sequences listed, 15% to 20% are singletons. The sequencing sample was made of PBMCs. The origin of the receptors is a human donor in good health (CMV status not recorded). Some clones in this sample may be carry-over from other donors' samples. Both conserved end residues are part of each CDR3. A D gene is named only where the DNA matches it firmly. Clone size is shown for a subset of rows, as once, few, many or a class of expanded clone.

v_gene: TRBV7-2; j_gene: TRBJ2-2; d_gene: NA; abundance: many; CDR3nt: TGTGCCAGCAGCTCCGCTAGCACCGGGGAGCTGTTTTTT; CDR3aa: CASSSASTGELFF
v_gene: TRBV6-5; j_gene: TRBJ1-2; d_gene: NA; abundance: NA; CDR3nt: TGTGCCAGCACCAGGGGTTCAATCCACTATGGCTACACCTTC; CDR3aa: CASTRGSIHYGYTF
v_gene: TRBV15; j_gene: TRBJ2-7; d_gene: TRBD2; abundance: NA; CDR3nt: TGTGCCACCAGCAGAGGGGAGGGGCCCGCCAGCGAGCAGTACTTC; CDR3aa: CATSRGEGPASEQYF
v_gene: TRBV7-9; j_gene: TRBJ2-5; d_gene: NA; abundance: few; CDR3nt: TGTGCCAGCAGCGAGCTGGGGGGAGGAGAGACCCAGTACTTC; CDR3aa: CASSELGGGETQYF
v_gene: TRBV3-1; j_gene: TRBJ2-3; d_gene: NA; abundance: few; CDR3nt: TGTGCCAGCAGCCAGGTCTTGGCAGATACGCAGTATTTT; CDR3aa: CASSQVLADTQYF
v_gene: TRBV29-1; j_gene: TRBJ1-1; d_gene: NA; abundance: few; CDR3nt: TGCAGCGTTAAAGACAGGTTTAACACTGAAGCTTTCTTT; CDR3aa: CSVKDRFNTEAFF
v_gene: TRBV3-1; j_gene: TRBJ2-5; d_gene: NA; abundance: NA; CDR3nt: TGTGCCAGCAGCCTCACATCTGGGGTTCGCGAGACCCAGTACTTC; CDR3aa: CASSLTSGVRETQYF
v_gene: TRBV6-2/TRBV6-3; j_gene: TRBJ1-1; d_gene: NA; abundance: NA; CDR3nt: TGTGCCAGCCTGCGGGGGTCTGAAGCTTTCTTT; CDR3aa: CASLRGSEAFF
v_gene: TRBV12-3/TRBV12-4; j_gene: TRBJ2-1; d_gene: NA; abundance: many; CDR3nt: TGTGCCAGCAGTCCCCCTCGGGGGAGTTCCTACAATGAGCAGTTCTTC; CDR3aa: CASSPPRGSSYNEQFF
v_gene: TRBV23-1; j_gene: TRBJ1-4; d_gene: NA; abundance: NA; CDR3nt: TGCGCCAGCAGTCAATCAGGGAATACTAATGAAAAACTGTTTTTT; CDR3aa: CASSQSGNTNEKLFF
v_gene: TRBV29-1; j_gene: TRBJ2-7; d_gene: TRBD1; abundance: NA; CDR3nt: TGCAGCGTTGAAGAAGGCGCACAGGGGCCCTACGAGCAGTACTTC; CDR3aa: CSVEEGAQGPYEQYF
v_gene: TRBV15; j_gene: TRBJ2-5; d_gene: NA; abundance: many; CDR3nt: TGTGCCACCAGCAGGGACCAAGAGACCCAGTACTTC; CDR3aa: CATSRDQETQYF
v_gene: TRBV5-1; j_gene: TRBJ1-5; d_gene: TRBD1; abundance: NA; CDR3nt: TGCGCCAGCAGCCCGGGGACAGGGGGCCCGAATCAGCCCCAGCATTTT; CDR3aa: CASSPGTGGPNQPQHF
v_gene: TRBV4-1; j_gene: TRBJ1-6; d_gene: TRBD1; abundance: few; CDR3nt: TGCGCCAGCAGCCAAGTCGGGAGAATAGGGGGCAATTCACCCCTCCACTTT; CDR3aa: CASSQVGRIGGNSPLHF
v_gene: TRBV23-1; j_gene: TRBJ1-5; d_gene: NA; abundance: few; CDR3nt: TGCGCCAGCAGTCGGGCGACAGGAGGGAGTCAGCCCCAGCATTTT; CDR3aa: CASSRATGGSQPQHF
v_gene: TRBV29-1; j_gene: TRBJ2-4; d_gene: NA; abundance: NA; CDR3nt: TGCAGCGTTGTTGACAGTCTAGCCAAAAACATTCAGTACTTC; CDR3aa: CSVVDSLAKNIQYF
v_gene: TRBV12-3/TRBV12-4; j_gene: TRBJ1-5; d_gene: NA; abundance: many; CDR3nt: TGTGCCAGCAGTTCCGAAGGTGGCAATCAGCCCCAGCATTTT; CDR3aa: CASSSEGGNQPQHF
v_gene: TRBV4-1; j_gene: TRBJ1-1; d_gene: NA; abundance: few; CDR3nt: TGCGCCAGCAGCCAAGATGTTGAGGGTCCGGCCTCCACTGAAGCTTTCTTT; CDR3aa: CASSQDVEGPASTEAFF
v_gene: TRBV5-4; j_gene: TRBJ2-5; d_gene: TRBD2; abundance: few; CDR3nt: TGTGCCAGCAGCGCGGGACTAGCGGGCCTCCAAGAGACCCAGTACTTC; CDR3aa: CASSAGLAGLQETQYF
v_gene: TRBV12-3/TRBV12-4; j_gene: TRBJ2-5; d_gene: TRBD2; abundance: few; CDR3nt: TGTGCCAGCAGTTTAGTAGCGGGAGGGTACCAAGAGACCCAGTACTTC; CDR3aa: CASSLVAGGYQETQYF
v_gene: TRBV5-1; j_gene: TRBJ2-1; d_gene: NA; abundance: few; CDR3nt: TGCGCCAGCAGCCCAGGACTCGATGAGCAGTTCTTC; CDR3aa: CASSPGLDEQFF
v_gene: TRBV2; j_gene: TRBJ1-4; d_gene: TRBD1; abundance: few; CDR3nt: TGTGCCAGCAGTGCCGACAGGGCTTGGGATGAAAAACTGTTTTTT; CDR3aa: CASSADRAWDEKLFF
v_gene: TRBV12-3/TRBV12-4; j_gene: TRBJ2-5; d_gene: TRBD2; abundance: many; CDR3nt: TGTGCCAGCAAACTAGCGGGAGCTGGAGAGACCCAGTACTTC; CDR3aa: CASKLAGAGETQYF
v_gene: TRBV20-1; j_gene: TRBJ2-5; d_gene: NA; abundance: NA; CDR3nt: TGCAGTGCTAGAGGACGGGGAGCGGAGACCCAGTACTTC; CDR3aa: CSARGRGAETQYF